The sample holds a few counts of the clone carrying this TCR beta chain. The germline CDR1 and CDR2 sequences are SEHNR and FQNEAQ (reference sequence). V dropped 2 bases and J dropped 3 bases, with 13 bases sitting between them. The CDR3 has 16 amino acids. This specimen comes from a study of T cells after yellow fever vaccination. Template switching with 5'RACE generated the TCR cDNA and added a universal primer site and UMIs. TCRdb fed the 5' RACE reads into MiXCR, producing one record per CDR3 protein. Found here are 150,000 to 200,000 distinct CDR3 sequences, around 9.7% of them singletons; the top ten hold roughly 36%.

The TCR originated in a man younger than 35 who received the YFV17D yellow fever vaccine. This sequence joins TRBV7-9 and TRBJ2-2; TRBD1 might be the D (5 bases). The specimen comprised CD8+ T cells sorted from PBMCs, sampled 45 days after the yellow fever booster vaccination. CDR3 loop: CASSLLQVSDTGELFF. CDR3 sequence (DNA): TGTGCCAGCAGCTTATTACAGGTGTCGGACACCGGGGAGCTGTTTTTT.